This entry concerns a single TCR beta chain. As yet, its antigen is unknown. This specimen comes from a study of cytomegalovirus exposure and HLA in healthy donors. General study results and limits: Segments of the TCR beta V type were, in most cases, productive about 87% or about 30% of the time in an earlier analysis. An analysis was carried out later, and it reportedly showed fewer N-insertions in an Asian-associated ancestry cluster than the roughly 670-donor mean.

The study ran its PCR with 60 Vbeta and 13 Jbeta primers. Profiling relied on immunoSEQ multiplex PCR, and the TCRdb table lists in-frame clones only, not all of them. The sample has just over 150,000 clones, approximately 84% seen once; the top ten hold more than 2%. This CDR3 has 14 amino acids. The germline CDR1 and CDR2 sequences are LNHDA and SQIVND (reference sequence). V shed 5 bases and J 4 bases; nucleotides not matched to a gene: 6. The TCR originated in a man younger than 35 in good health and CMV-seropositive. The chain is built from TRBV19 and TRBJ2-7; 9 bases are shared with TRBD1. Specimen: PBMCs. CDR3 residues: CASSQTGGLYEQYF. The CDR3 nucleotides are TGTGCCAGTAGTCAGACAGGGGGTCTATACGAGCAGTACTTC.